This T cell receptor beta chain is drawn from a study of blood T cell repertoires in COVID-19 (dated by TCRdb to 2018 to 2021). With respect to the entire study: Collaborator samples came from the United States, Italy and Spain and covered acute and convalescent phases of COVID-19. The material from the prospective study consisted of cDNA or gDNA derived from T cells, B-cell-depleted T cells, or PBMCs. The dataset comprised deeply sampled blood TCRbeta repertoires from subjects exposed to, actively infected with, or recovered from COVID-19. A freely available public database, intended as a resource for researchers studying the immune response to SARS-CoV-2, is where the repertoires were released. Samples came from the ongoing ImmuneRACE study (first 160 participants) plus 1,254 subjects from 6 global collaborators. The sample metadata nearly always contained a de-identified subject ID, COVID-19 status, age in years and sex. Where available, HLA class I and class II types were taken from metadata supplied by the sample provider and were not determined by assay-based typing. The paper's findings and limits, for the study overall: The quantity of clinical and demographic metadata differed by source and by participant and was supplied without curation.

A second Seattle source provided samples from volunteer blood donors who had recovered from COVID-19. Each collaborating institution followed its own protocols to collect whole blood in K2EDTA tubes. For TCRbeta analysis, collaborator samples were shipped as frozen whole blood, as isolated PBMCs, or as DNA extracted from either sample type. Concerning this clone itself: Its antigen remains unidentified. No base qualities exist here, and no much larger clone lies one base off it.

The CDR3 holds 14 amino acids from the cysteine to the phenylalanine. Only CDR3 DNA remains: 42 bases, in frame from the first base. CDR1 SGHAT and CDR2 FQNNGV were looked up in the germline V gene. V and J lose 1 base and 5 bases, and a span of 11 bases separates them. TCRbeta CDR3 regions were amplified from genomic DNA by means of the immunoSEQ Assay, a bias-controlled multiplex PCR. The source study handled its data this way. Within the assay, amplification of reference gene primers was used to estimate how many nucleated cells each sample contained. To quantify the absolute abundance of each unique TCRbeta CDR3 rearrangement, sequence reads were collapsed and filtered. For each sample, productive Simpson clonality was calculated as the square root of Simpson's diversity index over productive rearrangements. The table was pulled from immuneACCESS by TCRdb, which kept in-frame rearrangements only. Such tables lose some clones; where checked, under half of the loss comes from unresolved V genes, and the rest has no known cause. D and trimming come from the DNA, and the V and J calls and clone size come from that table. The sample table contains about 250,000 clones; only one count was recorded for around nine tenths of them. Roughly 0.92% of the sample is held by the ten biggest clonotypes.

Here the chain combines TRBV11-2 and TRBJ1-1; a tentative D match to TRBD1 spans 5 bases. Sample: peripheral blood. The receptor's source is a woman between 35 and 50 years old who had recovered from COVID-19. CDR3 reads: CASSLGTGVTEAFF. The sequenced DNA: TGTGCCAGCAGCTTAGGCACAGGAGTGACTGAAGCTTTCTTT. Joined to the reference TRBV11-2 and TRBJ1-1 proteins, this CDR3 gives the full variable domain: EAGVAQSPRYKIIEKRQSVAFWCNPISGHATLYWYQQILGQGPKLLIQFQNNGVVDDSQLPKDRFSAERLKGVDSTLKIQPAKLEDSAVYLCASSLGTGVTEAFFGQGTRLTVV.